The next 10 T cell receptor beta chains were all read from a single sample in a study of OX40 agonist ivuxolimab in advanced cancers. The method was immunoSEQ multiplex PCR; TCRdb's version includes in-frame clones alone and lacks a portion of them. The sample carries tens of thousands of clones, 92% recorded once. This specimen was CD4+ or CD8+ T cells sorted from blood, taken in a trial of the OX40 agonist ivuxolimab. Receptor source: an adult with an advanced solid tumor such as melanoma, head and neck, liver or kidney cancer.

This clone has only a few counts. The chain combines TRBV6-1 with TRBJ1-4; maybe TRBD1 (5 bases). Germline V lookup: CDR1 MNHNS, CDR2 SASEGT. The V end was cut by 7 bases, the J end by 7 bases, with 13 bases between. The CDR3 is made up of 13 amino acids. The CDR3 nucleotides are TGTGCCAGCACTGGGACCGGGGTTGAAAAACTGTTTTTT. Its protein is CASTGTGVEKLFF.

The CDR3, as DNA: TGTGCCAGTAGTATGGGACAGATCAATGAAAAACTGTTTTTT. This translates into CASSMGQINEKLFF. The rearrangement links TRBV19 to TRBJ1-4; 7 bases fit TRBD1. The junction had 3 bases not matched to a gene; V was cut back by 3 bases and J by 5 bases. Germline CDR1 LNHDA, CDR2 SQIVND (reference sequence). The CDR3 consists of 14 residues.

The chain is built from TRBV18 and TRBJ2-1; TRBD2 aligns across 9 bases. This CDR3 comprises 14 residues. V dropped 3 bases and J dropped 8; count of bases not matched to a gene: 5. Looked up from germline, CDR1 is KGHSH and CDR2 is LQKENI. The CDR3 sequence is CASSPGLAIDEQFF. CDR3 coding DNA: TGTGCCAGCTCACCCGGACTAGCGATAGATGAGCAGTTCTTC.

The chain employs TRBV25-1 and TRBJ2-7; TRBD2 matches at 10 bases. The CDR3 has 15 amino acids. Germline assignment: CDR1 MGHDK and CDR2 SYGVNS. J lost 2 bases, V lost 5 bases, and 6 bases had no gene match. The CDR3 protein is CASSSTSGVPYEQYF. The CDR3 DNA reads TGTGCCAGCAGTTCAACTAGCGGGGTCCCCTACGAGCAGTACTTC.

This chain joins TRBV6-5 and TRBJ2-7; possible D gene TRBD2, 5 bases. This CDR3 is built from 14 residues. Germline V lookup: CDR1 MNHEY, CDR2 SVGAGI. V was cut by 6 bases and J by 2 bases, with 14 bases left in between. The CDR3 here is CASSGLSPTYEQYF. The CDR3 DNA is TGTGCCAGCAGCGGACTCTCCCCGACCTACGAGCAGTACTTC.

The V gene is TRBV28, the J gene TRBJ1-6; 8 bases align to TRBD1. The length of the CDR3 is 14 residues. Germline CDR1 MDHEN, CDR2 SYDVKM. V shed 4 bases and J 10 bases; nucleotides not matched to a gene: 6. For the CDR3, the DNA is TGTGCCAGCAGTTCCGGGACAGGAGGCTCACCCCTCCACTTT. Protein product: CASSSGTGGSPLHF.

The CDR3 DNA sequence: TGTGCCAGCAGCCCCACAGGGGCTTCTAATGAAAAACTGTTTTTT. This sequence encodes CASSPTGASNEKLFF. The chain is built from TRBV2 and TRBJ1-4; 7 nucleotides match TRBD1. The germline CDR1 and CDR2 sequences are SNHLY and FYNNEI. With V trimmed by 6 bases and J by 3 bases, 7 bases remained unmatched. The CDR3 has 15 amino acids.

The V and J genes are TRBV5-1 and TRBJ2-1; 9 positions match TRBD2. There are 14 residues in the CDR3. Germline lookup yields CDR1 SGHRS and CDR2 YFSETQ. With V trimmed by 7 bases and J by 6 bases, 8 bases remained unmatched. The CDR3 DNA reads TGCGCCAGCTCGTCTAGCGGGATGGGCAATGAGCAGTTCTTC. Translation: CASSSSGMGNEQFF.

The genes are TRBV4-1 and TRBJ2-5; D might be TRBD1 (6 bases). This CDR3 is built from 18 residues. Germline loops: CDR1 MGHRA, CDR2 YSYEKL. The V gene lost 4 bases and the J gene lost 4 bases, with 25 bases spanning the gap. The CDR3 loop reads CASSPNRGRVGHGETQYF. DNA for the CDR3: TGCGCCAGCAGCCCTAACCGGGGTAGGGTGGGACACGGAGAGACCCAGTACTTC.

The rearrangement uses TRBV28 and TRBJ2-2, with TRBD2 identical over 7 bases. Germline V gene lookup returns CDR1 MDHEN and CDR2 SYDVKM. The CDR3 is 16 residues long. J gave up 0 bases and V 6 bases, and 7 bases lay outside the gene matches. CDR3 in amino acids: CASSYLAASNTGELFF. The CDR3 DNA sequence: TGTGCCAGCAGCTATCTAGCGGCCTCGAACACCGGGGAGCTGTTTTTT.